This is a list of T cell receptor beta chains from one sample in a study of vaccination effects on CD4 cells after COVID-19. These TCRs are of unknown antigen specificity. This table comes from immunoSEQ multiplex PCR, and its TCRdb copy is limited to in-frame clones, with some not included. Of 70,000 to 85,000 clones listed, approximately 71% are singletons. The sample here was CD4+ T cells from PBMCs cultured without peptide, taken before COVID-19 vaccination. The source of these receptors is a human donor who received a COVID-19 vaccine. Each CDR3 is given with its conserved first and last residue.

J gene: TRBJ2-6
CDR3 length: 15
V gene: TRBV29-1
CDR3 protein: CSDRGTFSGANVLTF

J gene: TRBJ1-1
CDR3 length: 15
V gene: TRBV29-1
CDR3 protein: CSVVTTGLGGTEAFF

J gene: TRBJ1-1
CDR3 length: 13
V gene: TRBV10-3
CDR3 protein: CAIRDTSNTEAFF

J gene: TRBJ1-4
CDR3 length: 15
V gene: TRBV7-9
CDR3 protein: CASSLGVSVDGKLFF

J gene: TRBJ1-1
CDR3 length: 14
V gene: TRBV6-5
CDR3 protein: CASRNRAGDTEAFF

J gene: TRBJ2-2
CDR3 length: 15
V gene: TRBV5-1
CDR3 protein: CASSSTPGGSGELFF

J gene: TRBJ1-3
CDR3 length: 13
V gene: TRBV29-1
CDR3 protein: CSVVEDSGNTIYF

J gene: TRBJ1-1
CDR3 length: 12
V gene: TRBV6-2/TRBV6-3
CDR3 protein: CASSQGGAATFF

J gene: TRBJ2-5
CDR3 length: 15
V gene: TRBV10-1
CDR3 protein: CASSGGAQDQETQYF

J gene: TRBJ1-1
CDR3 length: 12
V gene: TRBV6-6
CDR3 protein: CASSLANTEAFF

J gene: TRBJ1-2
CDR3 length: 16
V gene: TRBV6-5
CDR3 protein: CASSYRRTEENYGYTF

J gene: TRBJ2-3
CDR3 length: 19
V gene: TRBV9
CDR3 protein: CASSAEGGLAGGLTDTQYF

J gene: TRBJ2-5
CDR3 length: 16
V gene: TRBV7-8
CDR3 protein: CASSHRTSGGWETQYF

J gene: TRBJ1-2
CDR3 length: 13
V gene: TRBV5-1
CDR3 protein: CASKFPGGDGYTF

J gene: TRBJ1-3
CDR3 length: 17
V gene: TRBV5-1
CDR3 protein: CASSVSTGTSSGNTIYF

J gene: TRBJ2-1
CDR3 length: 16
V gene: TRBV20-1
CDR3 protein: CSASGAADTLSMGQFF

J gene: TRBJ2-2
CDR3 length: 16
V gene: TRBV6-6
CDR3 protein: CASSPFWSLNTGELFF

J gene: TRBJ1-2
CDR3 length: 13
V gene: TRBV28
CDR3 protein: CASGQLDHYGYTF

J gene: TRBJ2-3
CDR3 length: 17
V gene: TRBV3-1/TRBV3-2
CDR3 protein: CASSHFSGGGVTDTQYF

J gene: TRBJ1-2
CDR3 length: 13
V gene: TRBV18
CDR3 protein: CASSGGSRYGYTF

J gene: TRBJ1-5
CDR3 length: 12
V gene: TRBV7-9
CDR3 protein: CASSQAGQPQHF

J gene: TRBJ2-1
CDR3 length: 18
V gene: TRBV12-2
CDR3 protein: CASRLTLRGGQIGNEQFF

J gene: TRBJ1-1
CDR3 length: 17
V gene: TRBV2
CDR3 protein: CASRETGLSSVNTEAFF